This T cell receptor beta chain was found in a study of blood T cell repertoires in COVID-19. Study-wide background: T cells, B-cell-depleted T cells, or PBMCs provided the cDNA or gDNA that served as material.

Data came from immunoSEQ multiplex PCR; TCRdb stores just in-frame clones and leaves some out. This table has some 370,000 clones, 70% to 90% appearing once. The V end lost 5 bases, the J end lost 6 bases, and 14 bases lay between the germline ends. CDR3 length equals 13 residues. Germline CDR1 LNHDA, CDR2 SQIVND (reference sequence). Sequences were obtained from peripheral blood. The receptor's source is a man between 35 and 55 years old with acute or convalescent COVID-19. V is TRBV19 and J is TRBJ2-7, with D possibly being TRBD1 (6 bases). Written as DNA, the CDR3 is TGTGCCAGTAGTGCTGGCAGGGGTTTCGAGCAGTACTTC. Protein sequence: CASSAGRGFEQYF.